A single sample is the source of the 8 T cell receptor beta chains below, sequenced in a study of control samples from healthy donors and cancer patients. Using immunoSEQ multiplex PCR, the repertoire was profiled, and TCRdb retains in-frame clones only, with some absent. The sample includes 100,000 or so clones, about 83% seen only once; the top ten take around 14%. Sequencing input: blood. These receptors all stem from a woman aged 45-65 years in good health.

This clone was found once. This rearrangement joins TRBV6-5 to TRBJ2-1; 14 bases map to TRBD2. Trimming removed 7 bases from V and 8 bases from J; junction bases left unmatched: 7. The CDR3 is made up of 15 amino acids. CDR1 is MNHEY, CDR2 SVGAGI, per germline. CDR3 coding DNA: TGTGCCAGCACCTCCGGGACTAGCGGGAGCTATGAGCAGTTCTTC. Amino acid sequence: CASTSGTSGSYEQFF.

The chain uses TRBV3-1 (or the pseudogene TRBV3-2) and TRBJ1-3, with D possibly being TRBD1 (5 bases). CDR1 and CDR2 from the germline V gene are LGHDT and YNNKEL (reference sequence). The length of the CDR3 is 14 residues. Trimming stripped 1 base from V and 6 bases from J, with 10 bases between. The CDR3 loop reads CASSQAGRINTIYF. The CDR3 region has the DNA TGTGCCAGCAGCCAAGCGGGACGGATAAACACCATATATTTT.

The genes are TRBV15 and TRBJ2-3; D assignment may be TRBD1 or TRBD2 (5 bases each). This CDR3 is built from 13 residues. V lost 8 bases and J 5 bases, leaving 14 bases between the germline ends. Germline CDR1 LNHNV, CDR2 YYDKDF (reference sequence). The CDR3 region has the DNA TGTGCCACCGGGCCGAGGGGAATAGATACGCAGTATTTT. Protein product: CATGPRGIDTQYF.

This clone was seen once. The chain carries TRBV3-1 (or the pseudogene TRBV3-2) and TRBJ1-1; TRBD1 aligns across 7 bases. The CDR3 totals 14 residues. Germline lookup yields CDR1 LGHDT and CDR2 YNNKEL (reference sequence). The V segment lost 3 bases and the J segment 1 base; nucleotides outside the gene matches: 2. The CDR3 bases are TGTGCCAGCAGCCACTGGACAGGGAACACTGAAGCTTTCTTT. This codes for CASSHWTGNTEAFF.

In this sample, this clone turned up once. CDR3 residues: CASSLARGQGREQFF. The CDR3, as DNA: TGTGCCAGCAGCTTAGCCAGGGGACAGGGAAGAGAGCAGTTCTTC. This chain joins TRBV7-8 and TRBJ2-1; 9 bases match TRBD1. J lost 10 bases, V lost 0 bases, and 7 bases had no gene match. This CDR3 comprises 15 residues. CDR1 is SGHVS, CDR2 FQNEAQ, per germline.

V gene TRBV6-5 combines with J gene TRBJ1-3, with a tentative D call TRBD1 (5 bases). From germline, CDR1 is MNHEY and CDR2 SVGAGI. The CDR3 has 15 residues. The germline V and J ends were trimmed by 4 bases and 0 bases, with 10 bases remaining between them. The CDR3 region is CASSSTASSGNTIYF. CDR3 DNA sequence: TGTGCCAGCAGTTCGACAGCCAGCTCTGGAAACACCATATATTTT.

This clone was observed a few times. The chain joins TRBV27 to TRBJ1-1; D not resolved. The length of the CDR3 is 11 residues. From germline, CDR1 is MNHEY and CDR2 SMNVEV (reference sequence). V shed 6 bases and J shed 10 bases, with 12 bases lying between them. CDR3 protein: CASSPGEGAFF. DNA of the CDR3: TGTGCCAGCAGCCCCGGCGAGGGAGCTTTCTTT.

J is TRBJ1-4 and V is TRBV7-6; TRBD1 matches at 7 bases. Per the germline V gene, CDR1 is SGHVS and CDR2 is FNYEAQ. The CDR3 contains 15 residues. With V trimmed by 6 bases and J by 8 bases, 12 bases remained unmatched. CDR3 bases: TGTGCCAGCAGGCAAAAGACAGGGAGGGACGAAAAACTGTTTTTT. As protein: CASRQKTGRDEKLFF.